This TCR beta chain came from a study of Graves' ophthalmopathy and Graves' hyperthyroidism. The CDR3 loop spans 13 amino acids. The V and J ends lost 4 bases and 3 bases respectively, with 9 bases between them. Germline CDR1 SGHNT, CDR2 YENEEA. The sample holds a few counts of this clonotype. From RNA, the CDR3 regions of TCR beta chains were amplified and sequenced. RT-PCR with HTBI primers came first, then second-round multiplex PCR. TCRdb passed the multiplex PCR reads through MiXCR, listing each CDR3 protein once. The table records over 500,000 distinct CDR3 sequences, 22% of them present only once.

The receptor comes from a woman between 18 and 30 years old with stable Graves' hyperthyroidism. Some clones in this sample may be carry-over from other donors' samples. The sample consisted of peripheral blood. V is TRBV11-3 and J is TRBJ1-1, with a weak D call TRBD1 (5 bases). CDR3: CASSSKGHTEAFF. The CDR3 bases are TGTGCCAGCAGCTCCAAGGGACACACTGAAGCTTTCTTT. Based on the CDR3 plus reference TRBV11-3 and TRBJ1-1, the full variable domain is EAGVVQSPRYKIIEKKQPVAFWCNPISGHNTLYWYLQNLGQGPELLIRYENEEAVDDSQLPKDRFSAERLKGVDSTLKIQPAELGDSAVYLCASSSKGHTEAFFGQGTRLTVV.